This TCR beta chain emerged from a study of sequential checkpoint blockade in melanoma. J gave up 0 bases and V 3 bases, and 2 bases lay outside the gene matches. The length of the CDR3 is 14 residues. CDR1 and CDR2 from the germline V gene are SGHTS and YDEGEE. Using immunoSEQ multiplex PCR, the repertoire was profiled, and TCRdb retains in-frame clones only, with some absent. Of around 18,000 clones detected, about 70% appear once; the ten largest clones hold 34%. Described treatment: randomized to nivolumab then ipilimumab (arm A) or the reverse (arm B). DNA-damaging chemotherapy had not been given to any patient beforehand. From thawed PBMCs, live CD3+CD8+ cells negative for CD19 and CD56 were sorted.

The source is a human donor with melanoma. The input for sequencing was CD8+ T cells sorted from blood (inferred from file names), taken from a patient given nivolumab and ipilimumab in sequence. The genes are TRBV5-8 and TRBJ1-2; TRBD1 aligns across 7 bases. CDR3 loop: CASSSGTANYGYTF. Here the CDR3 DNA reads TGTGCCAGCAGCTCCGGGACAGCTAACTATGGCTACACCTTC. Complete variable domain (other parts from reference TRBV5-8 and TRBJ1-2): EAGVTQSPTHLIKTRGQQATLRCSPISGHTSVYWYQQALGLGLQFLLWYDEGEERNRGNFPPRFSGRQFPNYSSELNVNALELEDSALYLCASSSGTANYGYTFGSGTRLTVV.